A selection of T cell receptor beta chains follows, all from one sample in a study of early T cells in non-severe SARS-CoV-2 infection. TCRdb reanalysed the 5' RACE reads using MiXCR and keeps one entry per CDR3 protein. The repertoire holds approximately 71,000 distinct CDR3 sequences, approximately 13% seen once, with more than 13% in the top ten. The source material was whole blood. The origin of the receptors is an adult who was a healthcare worker with PCR-confirmed SARS-CoV-2 infection or an uninfected control (not recorded which). Each CDR3 is given with its conserved first and last residue. The D gene is left open where the match is weak. Clone size, where shown, is once, few, many, or a class for clones that have expanded.

D: NA; V: TRBV29-1; J: TRBJ1-1; size: many; DNA: TGCAGCGCCACCGTGAACACTGAAGCTTTCTTT; CDR3: CSATVNTEAFF
D: NA; V: TRBV20-1; J: TRBJ1-5; size: NA; DNA: TGCAGTGCTAGAGGAGGGGGGGAGAATCAGCCCCAGCATTTT; CDR3: CSARGGGENQPQHF
D: NA; V: TRBV20-1; J: TRBJ1-1; size: NA; DNA: TGCAGTGCTAGACAGGACACTGAAGCTTTCTTT; CDR3: CSARQDTEAFF
D: NA; V: TRBV29-1; J: TRBJ2-5; size: NA; DNA: TGCAGCACTGGGGGAGGAGGAGAGACCCAGTACTTC; CDR3: CSTGGGGETQYF
D: TRBD2; V: TRBV20-1; J: TRBJ2-3; size: few; DNA: TGCAGTGCTTACTCACTAGCGGGGGAGGATACGCAGTATTTT; CDR3: CSAYSLAGEDTQYF
D: NA; V: TRBV5-1; J: TRBJ2-7; size: few; DNA: TGCGCCAGCAGCTTAGACCGGGTCTACGAGCAGTACTTC; CDR3: CASSLDRVYEQYF
D: NA; V: TRBV2; J: TRBJ2-3; size: NA; DNA: TGTGCCAGCAGAAACCAGGGGTGGACAGATACGCAGTATTTT; CDR3: CASRNQGWTDTQYF
D: NA; V: TRBV6-4; J: TRBJ2-3; size: many; DNA: TGTGCCAGCAGTGACGGCGGCAGAGAGACAGATACGCAGTATTTT; CDR3: CASSDGGRETDTQYF
D: NA; V: TRBV12-3/TRBV12-4; J: TRBJ1-1; size: NA; DNA: TGTGCCAGCAGTCCTAAAATGAACACTGAAGCTTTCTTT; CDR3: CASSPKMNTEAFF
D: TRBD1; V: TRBV5-6; J: TRBJ2-3; size: NA; DNA: TGTGCCAGCAGCTTGGACAGGGGGATTCAAACAGATACGCAGTATTTT; CDR3: CASSLDRGIQTDTQYF
D: NA; V: TRBV20-1; J: TRBJ1-2; size: many; DNA: TGCAGTGCTTCAGGGGATGGCTACACCTTC; CDR3: CSASGDGYTF
D: TRBD2; V: TRBV5-6; J: TRBJ2-4; size: NA; DNA: TGTGCCAGCAGCTTAATGACTAGCAAGAACATTCAGTACTTC; CDR3: CASSLMTSKNIQYF
D: NA; V: TRBV11-2; J: TRBJ1-1; size: NA; DNA: TGTGCCAGCAGCCTCTCAGTGTTCGTCACTGAAGCTTTCTTT; CDR3: CASSLSVFVTEAFF
D: NA; V: TRBV6-1; J: TRBJ2-2; size: many; DNA: TGTGCCAGCCGCCCAAGGATGGGCACCGGGGAGCTGTTTTTT; CDR3: CASRPRMGTGELFF
D: NA; V: TRBV2; J: TRBJ2-7; size: many; DNA: TGTGCCAGCAGAACCGGGACTGCGAGCTCCTACGAGCAGTACTTC; CDR3: CASRTGTASSYEQYF
D: NA; V: TRBV12-3/TRBV12-4; J: TRBJ1-5; size: NA; DNA: TGTGCCAGCCGACCGGACAGCAACAATCAGCCCCAGCATTTT; CDR3: CASRPDSNNQPQHF
D: NA; V: TRBV11-3; J: TRBJ2-1; size: few; DNA: TGTGCCAGCAGCTTCGTCAGCGACTATGAGCAGTTCTTC; CDR3: CASSFVSDYEQFF
D: TRBD2; V: TRBV27; J: TRBJ2-1; size: NA; DNA: TGTGCCAGCAGTCCCGCTGGGCTAGCGGGGGGCGGAGTTGGGCAGTTCTTC; CDR3: CASSPAGLAGGGVGQFF
D: TRBD1; V: TRBV5-1; J: TRBJ1-6; size: few; DNA: TGCGCCAGCAGCTTGATTGCGGGACAGGAAAATTCACCCCTCCACTTT; CDR3: CASSLIAGQENSPLHF
D: TRBD1; V: TRBV15; J: TRBJ2-7; size: few; DNA: TGTGCCACCAGCAGAAACAGGGGCCACTCCTACGAGCAGTACTTC; CDR3: CATSRNRGHSYEQYF
D: NA; V: TRBV28; J: TRBJ1-6; size: few; DNA: TGTGCCAGCAGTTTACGGACTTTCAATTCACCCCTCCACTTT; CDR3: CASSLRTFNSPLHF
D: TRBD2; V: TRBV20-1; J: TRBJ2-5; size: NA; DNA: TGCAGTGCTAGAGATCCATATCCAGGACTAGCGTTCCAAGAGACCCAGTACTTC; CDR3: CSARDPYPGLAFQETQYF
D: TRBD2; V: TRBV7-2; J: TRBJ2-3; size: few; DNA: TGTGCCAGCTTTGTCAGCGGGGGACCCACAGATACGCAGTATTTT; CDR3: CASFVSGGPTDTQYF
D: NA; V: TRBV6-2/TRBV6-3; J: TRBJ2-1; size: few; DNA: TGTGCCAGCAGTTCCTACGGAGGGCCAGGGTACAATGAGCAGTTCTTC; CDR3: CASSSYGGPGYNEQFF
D: TRBD1; V: TRBV4-1; J: TRBJ2-7; size: many; DNA: TGCGCCAGCAGCTATGGGACAGGGAAAAATTCCTACGAGCAGTACTTC; CDR3: CASSYGTGKNSYEQYF
D: NA; V: TRBV5-4; J: TRBJ1-2; size: NA; DNA: TGTGCCAGCAGTGATACGGACTATGGCTACACCTTC; CDR3: CASSDTDYGYTF
D: NA; V: TRBV12-3/TRBV12-4; J: TRBJ1-3; size: few; DNA: TGTGCCAGCAGGGGGGGCGGAACTGGAAACACCATATATTTT; CDR3: CASRGGGTGNTIYF
D: TRBD1; V: TRBV20-1; J: TRBJ1-4; size: NA; DNA: TGCAGTGCTAGAGATCCGTTAGCGGGACAGGGGGCGTTAGGACTGTTTTTT; CDR3: CSARDPLAGQGALGLFF
D: NA; V: TRBV28; J: TRBJ2-7; size: NA; DNA: TGTGCCAGCAGTACCTTCTACGAGCAGTACTTC; CDR3: CASSTFYEQYF
D: TRBD2; V: TRBV11-2; J: TRBJ2-5; size: NA; DNA: TGTGCCAGCACCGGCGGGGGGCCTTTTGCTGGGACCCAGTACTTC; CDR3: CASTGGGPFAGTQYF
D: NA; V: TRBV10-1; J: TRBJ1-6; size: NA; DNA: TGCGCCAGCAGTGCAGGGTACTGGAATTCACCCCTCCACTTT; CDR3: CASSAGYWNSPLHF
D: NA; V: TRBV6-2/TRBV6-3; J: TRBJ2-7; size: NA; DNA: TGTGCCAGCGCTTCCACCTACGAGCAGTACTTC; CDR3: CASASTYEQYF
D: TRBD1; V: TRBV19; J: TRBJ2-7; size: many; DNA: TGTGCCAGTAGCATCCGGGACAGGGGTATTTACGAGCAGTACTTC; CDR3: CASSIRDRGIYEQYF
D: NA; V: TRBV7-9; J: TRBJ2-2; size: NA; DNA: TGTGCCAGCAGCCCAGGCGCCGCCGGGGAGCTGTTTTTT; CDR3: CASSPGAAGELFF
D: NA; V: TRBV28; J: TRBJ1-2; size: few; DNA: TGTGCCAGCAGTTTAAGAGGAGTCTATGGCTACACCTTC; CDR3: CASSLRGVYGYTF
D: TRBD1; V: TRBV20-1; J: TRBJ1-1; size: few; DNA: TGCAGTGCTATCCCAAAGGGGGCCGCGAACACTGAAGCTTTCTTT; CDR3: CSAIPKGAANTEAFF
D: NA; V: TRBV10-3; J: TRBJ2-3; size: NA; DNA: TGTGCCATCAGTGAAAGGGGCACAGATACGCAGTATTTT; CDR3: CAISERGTDTQYF
D: NA; V: TRBV28; J: TRBJ2-3; size: many; DNA: TGTGCCAGCCTTGAGTTGTTGGGCACAGATACGCAGTATTTT; CDR3: CASLELLGTDTQYF
D: NA; V: TRBV12-3/TRBV12-4; J: TRBJ1-6; size: NA; DNA: TGTGCCAGCAGGCTAGGGGACCTCCGTAATTCACCCCTCCACTTT; CDR3: CASRLGDLRNSPLHF
D: NA; V: TRBV19; J: TRBJ2-2; size: few; DNA: TGTGCCAGTAGCCGACAGCCTAACACCGGGGAGCTGTTTTTT; CDR3: CASSRQPNTGELFF
D: NA; V: TRBV20-1; J: TRBJ1-1; size: few; DNA: TGCAGTGCTGTTAACACTGAAGCTTTCTTT; CDR3: CSAVNTEAFF
D: TRBD2; V: TRBV20-1; J: TRBJ2-2; size: many; DNA: TGCAGTGCTAGAGCCGGACTAGCGGGGGAAGTCGGGGAGCTGTTTTTT; CDR3: CSARAGLAGEVGELFF
D: NA; V: TRBV20-1; J: TRBJ2-7; size: many; DNA: TGCAGTGCTAGTCAGTTTGGGGGCCACGAGCAGTACTTC; CDR3: CSASQFGGHEQYF
D: NA; V: TRBV7-6; J: TRBJ1-5; size: NA; DNA: TGTGCCAGCAGCCCTGGGATGGGTAGCAATCAGCCCCAGCATTTT; CDR3: CASSPGMGSNQPQHF
D: NA; V: TRBV11-2; J: TRBJ2-2; size: few; DNA: TGTGCCAGCAGCTTAGGTACAGGGAATTACGCCGGGGAGCTGTTTTTT; CDR3: CASSLGTGNYAGELFF
D: NA; V: TRBV3-1; J: TRBJ1-2; size: NA; DNA: TGTGCCAGCAGCCAAGCTCCTAACTATGGCTACACCTTC; CDR3: CASSQAPNYGYTF
D: NA; V: TRBV5-5; J: TRBJ1-4; size: few; DNA: TGTGCCAGCAGCTTGTGGGGGACGAATGAAAAACTGTTTTTT; CDR3: CASSLWGTNEKLFF
D: TRBD2; V: TRBV3-1; J: TRBJ2-5; size: NA; DNA: TGTGCCAGCAGCCAAGATATTAGGCGCCTAGCGGGGTTAAGGGAGACCCAGTACTTC; CDR3: CASSQDIRRLAGLRETQYF
D: NA; V: TRBV14; J: TRBJ1-1; size: NA; DNA: TGTGCCAGCAGCCCCCGGTGGGGGGGGACTGAAGCTTTCTTT; CDR3: CASSPRWGGTEAFF
D: TRBD1; V: TRBV7-2; J: TRBJ1-3; size: NA; DNA: TGTGCCAGCAGCCGGGGACAGATAGGGAACACCATATATTTT; CDR3: CASSRGQIGNTIYF
D: NA; V: TRBV7-9; J: TRBJ1-5; size: many; DNA: TGTGCCAGCAGCTTAGGCGTGGGGGATAGCAATCAGCCCCAGCATTTT; CDR3: CASSLGVGDSNQPQHF
D: NA; V: TRBV10-3; J: TRBJ1-5; size: few; DNA: TGTGCCATCGGGGGGGACTTCGGCAATCAGCCCCAGCATTTT; CDR3: CAIGGDFGNQPQHF